This T cell receptor beta chain originates from a study of T cell repertoires in cytomegalovirus infection. About the study: Recently described HLA-C-restricted plus well-studied HLA-B-restricted CMV epitopes were used. Public TCR beta signatures indicated both CMV infection and matching HLA type.

Study-wide results and caveats: There were HLA-C-restricted CMV-specific TCR beta clonotypes dominating the ex vivo response. Cumulative public TCR beta family frequency identified CMV carriers with the relevant HLA.

To note about this clonotype: Antigen: not known.

V shed 5 bases, J shed 3 bases, and the junction held 9 bases outside the gene matches. This CDR3 spans 16 amino acids. TCRdb re-derived calls from the reads in MiXCR, one entry per CDR3 protein. The profile shows roughly 100,000 distinct CDR3 sequences, about 40% of them singletons. This receptor was identified in a human donor in good health (CMV status not recorded). Some clones in this sample may be carry-over from other donors' samples. Specimen: CD8+ T cells from cultured PBMCs, collected from culture after CMV antigen stimulation. The V and J genes are TRBV12-3 or TRBV12-4 and TRBJ2-7; 11 bases line up with TRBD1. The CDR3 DNA sequence: TGTGCCAGCAGTCAAGGGACAGGGGGTTCAGTCTACGAGCAGTACTTC. Encoded protein: CASSQGTGGSVYEQYF.